Presented here are 5 T cell receptor beta chains from one specimen sequenced in a study of blood T cell repertoires in COVID-19. Libraries were prepared by immunoSEQ multiplex PCR; TCRdb keeps only in-frame clonotypes and omits some of them. The table has about 400,000 clones, more than 75% seen once. Sequencing was carried out using PBMCs or T cells enriched from blood (not recorded which). The receptor source for this set is a woman between 45 and 60 years old who had recovered from COVID-19.

The genes are TRBV6-5 and TRBJ1-6; 8 bases are a match to TRBD1. The CDR3 contains 13 residues. With V trimmed by 2 bases and J by 19 bases, 10 bases remained unmatched. Germline CDR1 is MNHEY and CDR2 is SVGAGI. The CDR3 bases are TGTGCCAGCAGTTACGGGGAACAGGGGGAGCTTCACTTT. The encoded protein is CASSYGEQGELHF.

V usage is TRBV5-8 and J usage is TRBJ2-1; 9 nucleotides align to TRBD1. J lost 7 bases, V lost 2 bases, and 4 bases had no gene match. Germline V lookup: CDR1 SGHTS, CDR2 YDEGEE. The CDR3 runs 14 residues. The CDR3 coding sequence is TGTGCCAGCAGCTTATGGACAGGGGTGAATGAGCAGTTCTTC. Translating it yields CASSLWTGVNEQFF.

This clone has a handful of counts. This chain links TRBV6-4 with TRBJ1-2; TRBD1 matches at 8 bases. This CDR3 has 15 amino acids. Germline CDR1 and CDR2: MRHNA and SNTAGT. V gave up 2 bases and J gave up 9 bases; unmatched junction bases: 11. The CDR3 protein is CASSDGTGQFLSYTF. The CDR3 DNA follows: TGTGCCAGCAGTGACGGGACAGGACAGTTCTTAAGCTACACCTTC.

This chain joins TRBV10-3 and TRBJ1-1; D is perhaps TRBD1 (6 bases). The V gene's germline CDR1 is ENHRY and CDR2 SYGVKD. The CDR3 has 16 amino acids. Trimming took off 6 bases at V and 0 bases at J, with 17 bases between the two ends. CDR3 residues: CAIRKGHGSMNTEAFF. The DNA for the CDR3 is TGTGCCATCAGGAAGGGACACGGAAGCATGAACACTGAAGCTTTCTTT.

J is TRBJ1-3 and V is TRBV4-1, with D possibly matching TRBD1 (5 bases). V was shortened by 1 base and J by 8 bases, with 18 bases between the two germline ends. This CDR3 has 16 residues. CDR1 MGHRA and CDR2 YSYEKL come from the germline V gene. The CDR3 DNA follows: TGCGCCAGCAGCCAAGTCCCAGGGCAGGAGTCGGACACCATATATTTT. Encoded protein: CASSQVPGQESDTIYF.